The entry that follows covers one T cell receptor (beta chain) sequence. These data originate in a study of OX40 agonist ivuxolimab in advanced cancers. CDR1 is MGHDK and CDR2 is SYGVNS in the germline V gene. This CDR3 comprises 14 residues. V was trimmed by 4 bases and J by 0 bases, leaving 10 bases between them. Data came from immunoSEQ multiplex PCR; TCRdb stores just in-frame clones and leaves some out. Among some 39,000 clones listed, more than 75% were seen once. This TCR was sampled from an adult with an advanced solid tumor such as melanoma, head and neck, liver or kidney cancer. The chain employs TRBV25-1 and TRBJ2-7, with a possible D match to TRBD2 (6 bases). The input for sequencing was CD4+ or CD8+ T cells sorted from blood, taken in a trial of the OX40 agonist ivuxolimab. CDR3 sequence reads: CASSGFGSSYEQYF. The CDR3 coding sequence is TGTGCCAGCAGTGGCTTCGGGAGCTCCTACGAGCAGTACTTC.